This entry lists 28 T cell receptor beta chains sequenced from one sample in a study of T cell responses to AZD1222 COVID-19 vaccine. The data were produced by immunoSEQ multiplex PCR, yet TCRdb's version contains in-frame clones alone and is incomplete. The top ten hold around 7% of the sample, which has around 130,000 clones, around 94% seen once. Source: peripheral blood, taken on day 0 of AZD1222 vaccination. All receptors derive from an adult in good health.

V usage is TRBV7-2 and J usage is TRBJ2-7; no clear D. This CDR3 is built from 14 residues. Germline loops: CDR1 SGHTA, CDR2 FQGNSA. Trimming shortened V by 7 bases and J by 1 base, and 14 bases separated the two germline ends. The chain's CDR3 is CASTPLGGSYEQYF. CDR3 coding DNA: TGTGCCAGCACCCCCCTGGGCGGATCCTACGAGCAGTACTTC. Based on the CDR3 plus reference TRBV7-2 and TRBJ2-7, the full variable domain is GAGVSQSPSNKVTEKGKDVELRCDPISGHTALYWYRQSLGQGLEFLIYFQGNSAPDKSGLPSDRFSAERTGGSVSTLTIQRTQQEDSAVYLCASTPLGGSYEQYFGPGTRLTVT.

The chain recombines TRBV7-9 with TRBJ2-1, with TRBD1 matching 7 bases. The trim removed 5 bases at V and 6 bases at J, leaving 4 bases unmatched. The CDR3 loop spans 13 amino acids. The germline V gene has CDR1 SEHNR and CDR2 FQNEAQ (reference sequence). CDR3 loop: CASSRQGSNEQFF. CDR3 DNA: TGTGCCAGCAGCCGACAGGGTTCCAATGAGCAGTTCTTC.

The gene calls are TRBV19 and TRBJ1-2; TRBD1 matches 7 bases. Germline V CDR1 and CDR2: LNHDA, SQIVND (reference sequence). Trimming removed 6 bases from V and 3 bases from J; junction bases left unmatched: 10. The CDR3 has 15 amino acids. The CDR3 region has the DNA TGTGCCAGTAGCCAATGGCGCACAGGGGACTATGGCTACACCTTC. The encoded protein is CASSQWRTGDYGYTF.

The V gene is TRBV24-1, the J gene TRBJ2-6; D remains ambiguous. From germline, CDR1 is KGHDR and CDR2 SFDVKD. With 4 bases removed from V and 4 bases from J, the gap between germline ends came to 16 bases. The CDR3 loop spans 17 amino acids. The CDR3 DNA sequence: TGTGCCACCAGTGACCCAAATTTCAGCTCCGGGGCCAACGTCCTGACTTTC. It encodes CATSDPNFSSGANVLTF.

The chain combines TRBV29-1 with TRBJ1-2, with D maybe TRBD1 (5 bases). The V gene's germline CDR1 is SQVTM and CDR2 ANQGSEA. CDR3 size: 12 residues. Trimming cost V 2 bases and J 7 bases, with 11 bases left between them. In DNA, the CDR3 is TGCAGCGTTGAACGGGACGTACCTGGCTACACCTTC. As protein: CSVERDVPGYTF.

J is TRBJ2-7 and V is TRBV5-1; 8 bases agree with TRBD1. Per germline, CDR1 SGHRS and CDR2 YFSETQ. The trim removed 0 bases at V and 3 bases at J, leaving 2 bases unmatched. There are 14 residues in the CDR3. Here the CDR3 DNA reads TGCGCCAGCAGCTTGGTAGGACAGGGCTACGAGCAGTACTTC. Translating gives CASSLVGQGYEQYF.

V is TRBV5-1 and J is TRBJ2-2; the D is unclear. The V end lost 0 bases, the J end lost 7 bases, and 16 bases lay between the germline ends. Germline-derived CDR1 and CDR2 are SGHRS and YFSETQ. CDR3 length: 16 amino acids. The CDR3 region has the DNA TGCGCCAGCAGCTTGGTGGGCCCCGATCAAGGCGGGGAGCTGTTTTTT. Its protein product is CASSLVGPDQGGELFF. The whole variable domain, remainder taken from reference TRBV5-1 and TRBJ2-2, is KAGVTQTPRYLIKTRGQQVTLSCSPISGHRSVSWYQQTPGQGLQFLFEYFSETQRNKGNFPGRFSGRQFSNSRSEMNVSTLELGDSALYLCASSLVGPDQGGELFFGEGSRLTVL.

This clone was recorded only once. This chain joins TRBV18 and TRBJ2-3, with TRBD2 matching over 11 bases. Trimming took 1 base from V and 0 from J; bases not matched to a gene: 6. The length of the CDR3 is 18 residues. Germline V gene lookup returns CDR1 KGHSH and CDR2 LQKENI. The DNA for the CDR3 is TGTGCCAGCTCACCACTCCGGACTAGCGGGCTCAGCACAGATACGCAGTATTTT. Translating gives CASSPLRTSGLSTDTQYF.

V and J are TRBV19 and TRBJ2-1; 8 nucleotides match TRBD2. The CDR3 runs 17 residues. Germline V gene data show CDR1 as LNHDA and CDR2 as SQIVND (reference sequence). With V trimmed by 5 bases and J by 7 bases, 16 bases remained unmatched. CDR3 protein: CASSVAGSRARINEQFF. Written as DNA, the CDR3 is TGTGCCAGTAGTGTAGCGGGATCTCGGGCTCGGATTAATGAGCAGTTCTTC.

The J gene is TRBJ2-5, the V gene TRBV5-6; TRBD2 might be the D (6 bases). The V end lost 4 bases, the J end lost 8 bases, and 9 bases lay between the germline ends. Germline lookup yields CDR1 SGHDT and CDR2 YYEEEE. The CDR3 has 11 amino acids. The CDR3 region has the DNA TGTGCCAGCAGCCGGGGGATAACCCAGTACTTC. Protein product: CASSRGITQYF. Drawing the rest from reference TRBV5-6 and TRBJ2-5, the complete variable domain is DAGVTQSPTHLIKTRGQQVTLRCSPKSGHDTVSWYQQALGQGPQFIFQYYEEEERQRGNFPDRFSGHQFPNYSSELNVNALLLGDSALYLCASSRGITQYFGPGTRLLVL.

This chain uses TRBV30 with TRBJ1-1; no reliable D call. CDR3 length: 13 residues. Trimming pared 0 bases from V and 5 bases from J, leaving 10 bases between. CDR1 is GTSNPN and CDR2 is SVGIG in the germline V gene (reference sequence). CDR3 residues: CAWSVSTGTEAFF. DNA of the CDR3: TGTGCCTGGAGTGTTTCAACGGGTACTGAAGCTTTCTTT.

The V call is TRBV5-4, the J call TRBJ2-7; 9 bases are shared with TRBD2. The junction had 7 bases not matched to a gene; V was cut back by 3 bases and J by 3 bases. The CDR3 contains 15 residues. CDR1 is SGHNT and CDR2 is YYREEE in the germline V gene (reference sequence). In DNA form, the CDR3 reads TGTGCCAGCAGCTCCGGGACTAGCAGCCACTACGAGCAGTACTTC. Amino acid sequence: CASSSGTSSHYEQYF.

The V gene is TRBV27, the J gene TRBJ2-2; the D call may be TRBD1 or TRBD2 (5 bases each). CDR1 is MNHEY and CDR2 is SMNVEV in the germline V gene (reference sequence). This CDR3 is built from 11 residues. Trimming pared 11 bases from V and 7 bases from J, leaving 11 bases between. DNA for the CDR3: TGTGCCTGCGGTGGGGGCGGGGAGCTGTTTTTT. Translation gives CACGGGGELFF.

This rearrangement joins TRBV7-9 to TRBJ2-1, with D unresolved. V lost 5 bases, J lost 2 bases, and 13 bases lay in between. The CDR3 length is 15 residues. CDR1 and CDR2 (germline): SEHNR, FQNEAQ (reference sequence). The DNA for the CDR3 is TGTGCCAGCAGCGTCCTACCAGGCCCCTACAATGAGCAGTTCTTC. It is translated as CASSVLPGPYNEQFF.

This clone has only a few counts. The chain couples TRBV30 to TRBJ1-4; D not resolved. The length of the CDR3 is 12 residues. The V and J ends lost 5 bases and 8 bases respectively, with 12 bases between them. From germline, CDR1 is GTSNPN and CDR2 SVGIG (reference sequence). This chain's CDR3 is CAWSPGGEKLFF. CDR3 nucleotide sequence: TGTGCCTGGTCTCCGGGAGGCGAAAAACTGTTTTTT.

The sample holds a few counts of this clone. The chain employs TRBV2 and TRBJ2-7; a weak D match, TRBD1 (6 bases). V was trimmed by 3 bases and J by 1 base, leaving 10 bases between them. Germline V gene data show CDR1 as SNHLY and CDR2 as FYNNEI. The CDR3 is 14 residues long. CDR3 region: CASSERQGSYEQYF. CDR3 nucleotides: TGTGCCAGCAGTGAGAGGCAGGGGTCCTACGAGCAGTACTTC.

This chain links TRBV19 with TRBJ2-7; perhaps TRBD2 as D (5 bases). Per the germline V gene, CDR1 is LNHDA and CDR2 is SQIVND (reference sequence). The V end lost 5 bases, the J end lost 4 bases, and 12 bases lay between the germline ends. CDR3 length: 13 amino acids. The CDR3 is CASSLTAGYEQYF. CDR3 DNA sequence: TGTGCCAGTAGTCTGACTGCGGGTTACGAGCAGTACTTC.

CDR3 in DNA: TGTGCCAGCAGTTACCCTCTTTTGGGCTCTGGAAACACCATATATTTT. Translation: CASSYPLLGSGNTIYF. The genes are TRBV6-6 and TRBJ1-3, with D unclear. Trimming left V 2 bases short and J 0 bases short, with 11 bases between. Per the germline V gene, CDR1 is MNHNY and CDR2 is SVGAGI (reference sequence). This CDR3 has 16 amino acids.

The genes are TRBV6-5 and TRBJ2-1; no firm D call. The germline V gene has CDR1 MNHEY and CDR2 SVGAGI. CDR3 size: 16 residues. V dropped 0 bases and J dropped 4 bases, with 13 bases sitting between them. For the CDR3, the DNA is TGTGCCAGCAGTTACTCGTCGAGCCTCACATACAATGAGCAGTTCTTC. Its translation: CASSYSSSLTYNEQFF.

The chain has TRBV2 and TRBJ2-4, with 10 bases identical to TRBD2. The length of the CDR3 is 16 residues. V lost 6 bases to trimming and J lost 0 bases; unmatched junction nucleotides: 5. Germline loops: CDR1 SNHLY, CDR2 FYNNEI. CDR3 DNA: TGTGCCAGCAGACCGGGACTAGCGATAGCCAAAAACATTCAGTACTTC. This encodes CASRPGLAIAKNIQYF.

The V call is TRBV10-1, the J call TRBJ2-3; 7 bases match TRBD1. CDR1 and CDR2 (germline): WNHNN, SYGVQD (reference sequence). There are 16 residues in the CDR3. Germline trimming cut 10 bases from V and 5 bases from J; bases unmatched to any gene: 18. For the CDR3, the DNA is TGCGCCACCCATTTGAGGGGGCGCGACTACCGAGATACGCAGTATTTT. It translates to CATHLRGRDYRDTQYF.

The chain carries TRBV28 and TRBJ2-7; 14 bases are shared with TRBD2. V trimming: 1 base; J trimming: 2 bases; junction bases outside the gene matches: 7. This CDR3 contains 18 residues. Germline values: CDR1 MDHEN, CDR2 SYDVKM. In DNA form, the CDR3 reads TGTGCCAGCAGTTTATTCTTCGGGACTAGCGGGAGCACCTACGAGCAGTACTTC. Protein product: CASSLFFGTSGSTYEQYF.

The chain recombines TRBV6-5 with TRBJ1-1; TRBD1 aligns across 10 bases. Germline V gene sequence: CDR1 MNHEY, CDR2 SVGAGI. The J segment lost 4 bases and the V segment lost 6 bases, leaving 8 bases of the junction unmatched. The CDR3 length is 15 residues. This CDR3 is CASRIDRGLGTEAFF. The CDR3 DNA sequence: TGTGCCAGCAGAATCGACAGGGGGCTGGGCACTGAAGCTTTCTTT.

This clone occurred once. This chain connects TRBV7-2 to TRBJ2-7, with D tentatively TRBD1 (5 bases). The germline V gene encodes CDR1 SGHTA and CDR2 FQGNSA. CDR3 length: 15 residues. Trimming shortened V by 1 base and J by 6 bases, and 16 bases separated the two germline ends. The CDR3 spells CASSLGQGPLSEQYF. The DNA of the CDR3 is TGTGCCAGCAGCTTAGGGCAGGGTCCCCTCTCCGAGCAGTACTTC.

V and J are TRBV5-1 and TRBJ2-2; 8 nucleotides agree with TRBD1. V shed 2 bases, J shed 1 base, and the junction held 1 base outside the gene matches. The CDR3 totals 15 residues. Germline V gene lookup returns CDR1 SGHRS and CDR2 YFSETQ. CDR3 nucleotide sequence: TGCGCCAGCAGCTTACAGGGGGTGAACACCGGGGAGCTGTTTTTT. Encoded protein: CASSLQGVNTGELFF. Based on the CDR3 plus reference TRBV5-1 and TRBJ2-2, the full variable domain is KAGVTQTPRYLIKTRGQQVTLSCSPISGHRSVSWYQQTPGQGLQFLFEYFSETQRNKGNFPGRFSGRQFSNSRSEMNVSTLELGDSALYLCASSLQGVNTGELFFGEGSRLTVL.

This chain uses TRBV28 with TRBJ1-1; D is possibly TRBD1 (6 bases). The V gene lost 5 bases and the J gene lost 0 bases, with 19 bases spanning the gap. Germline lookup yields CDR1 MDHEN and CDR2 SYDVKM. CDR3 size: 17 residues. In DNA, the CDR3 is TGTGCCAGCAGTCTAGGGGCTTTACAGGGTCTGAACACTGAAGCTTTCTTT. Protein sequence: CASSLGALQGLNTEAFF. The whole variable domain, remainder taken from reference TRBV28 and TRBJ1-1, is DVKVTQSSRYLVKRTGEKVFLECVQDMDHENMFWYRQDPGLGLRLIYFSYDVKMKEKGDIPEGYSVSREKKERFSLILESASTNQTSMYLCASSLGALQGLNTEAFFGQGTRLTVV.

This clone occurred a few times. The rearrangement uses TRBV10-1 and TRBJ1-2, with TRBD1 matching 7 bases. The length of the CDR3 is 15 residues. The junction had 9 bases not matched to a gene; V was cut back by 4 bases and J by 4 bases. CDR1 is WNHNN, CDR2 SYGVQD, per germline (reference sequence). CDR3 in amino acids: CASSADRENLYGYTF. The CDR3 DNA reads as TGCGCCAGCAGTGCAGACAGGGAGAACCTCTATGGCTACACCTTC.

This chain uses TRBV27 with TRBJ1-2, with 9 bases identical to TRBD1. J gave up 7 bases and V 3 bases, and 9 bases lay outside the gene matches. Germline V lookup: CDR1 MNHEY, CDR2 SMNVEV (reference sequence). The CDR3 has 15 residues. This chain's CDR3 is CASSFGTGTGIGYTF. The CDR3 nucleotides are TGTGCCAGCAGTTTCGGAACCGGGACAGGGATTGGCTACACCTTC.